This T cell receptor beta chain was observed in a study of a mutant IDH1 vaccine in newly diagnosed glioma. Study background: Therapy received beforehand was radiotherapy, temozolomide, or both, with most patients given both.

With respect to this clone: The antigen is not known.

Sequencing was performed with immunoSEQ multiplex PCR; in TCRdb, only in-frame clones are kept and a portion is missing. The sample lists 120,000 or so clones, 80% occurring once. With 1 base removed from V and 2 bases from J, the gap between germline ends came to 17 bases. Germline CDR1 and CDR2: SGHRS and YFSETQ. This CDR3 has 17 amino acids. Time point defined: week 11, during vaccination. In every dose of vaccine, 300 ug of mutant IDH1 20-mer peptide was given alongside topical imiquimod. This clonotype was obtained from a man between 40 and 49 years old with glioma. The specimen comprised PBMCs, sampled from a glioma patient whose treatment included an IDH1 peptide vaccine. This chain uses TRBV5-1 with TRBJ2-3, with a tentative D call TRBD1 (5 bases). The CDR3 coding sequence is TGCGCCAGCAGCTTGTTGGAGACAGAGGCACTCACAGATACGCAGTATTTT. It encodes CASSLLETEALTDTQYF.